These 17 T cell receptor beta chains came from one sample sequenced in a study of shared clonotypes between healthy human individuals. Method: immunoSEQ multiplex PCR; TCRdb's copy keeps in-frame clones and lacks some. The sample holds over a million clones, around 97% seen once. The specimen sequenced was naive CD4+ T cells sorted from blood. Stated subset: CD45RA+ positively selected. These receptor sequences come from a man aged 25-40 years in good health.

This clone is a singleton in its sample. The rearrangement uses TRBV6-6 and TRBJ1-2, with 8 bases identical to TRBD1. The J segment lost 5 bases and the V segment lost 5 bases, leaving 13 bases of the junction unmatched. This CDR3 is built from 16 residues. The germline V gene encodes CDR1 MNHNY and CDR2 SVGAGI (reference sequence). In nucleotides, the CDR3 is TGTGCCAGCAGTAAGGGACAGGCGGAAGCCTCATATGGCTACACCTTC. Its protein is CASSKGQAEASYGYTF.

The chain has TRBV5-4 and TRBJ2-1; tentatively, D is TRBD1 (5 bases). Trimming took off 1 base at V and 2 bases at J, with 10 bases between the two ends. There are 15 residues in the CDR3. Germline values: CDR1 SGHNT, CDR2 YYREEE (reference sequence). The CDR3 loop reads CASSLPKGPYNEQFF. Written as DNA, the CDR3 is TGTGCCAGCAGCTTGCCGAAGGGGCCCTACAATGAGCAGTTCTTC. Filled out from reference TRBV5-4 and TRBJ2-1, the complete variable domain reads ETGVTQSPTHLIKTRGQQVTLRCSSQSGHNTVSWYQQALGQGPQFIFQYYREEENGRGNFPPRFSGLQFPNYSSELNVNALELDDSALYLCASSLPKGPYNEQFFGPGTRLTVL.

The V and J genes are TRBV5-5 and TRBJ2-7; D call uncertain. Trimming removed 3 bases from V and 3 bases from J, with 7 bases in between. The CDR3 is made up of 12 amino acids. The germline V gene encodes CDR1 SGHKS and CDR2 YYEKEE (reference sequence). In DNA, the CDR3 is TGTGCCAGCAGCTCATACGGCTACGAGCAGTACTTC. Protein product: CASSSYGYEQYF.

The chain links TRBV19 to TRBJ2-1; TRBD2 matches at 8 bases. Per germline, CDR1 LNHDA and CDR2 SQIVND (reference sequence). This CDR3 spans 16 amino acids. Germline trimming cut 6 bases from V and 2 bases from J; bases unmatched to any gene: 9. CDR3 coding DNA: TGTGCCAGTAGGGTTAGCGGGAACGGTGCCTACAATGAGCAGTTCTTC. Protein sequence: CASRVSGNGAYNEQFF.

The CDR3 is CASSQGNPQNEKLFF. CDR3 sequence (DNA): TGCGCCAGCAGCCAAGGGAACCCCCAAAATGAAAAACTGTTTTTT. The chain employs TRBV4-3 and TRBJ1-4; D gene uncertain. Between the trimmed V and J ends, which lost 1 base and 5 bases, there was a span of 11 bases. This CDR3 is 15 amino acids long. CDR1 and CDR2 (germline): LGHNA, YSLEER.

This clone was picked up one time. DNA for the CDR3: TGTGCCAGCAGCTTGGGAGGGAAGGGTCAGCCCCAGCATTTT. It yields the protein CASSLGGKGQPQHF. This chain links TRBV5-5 with TRBJ1-5; no reliable D call. The CDR3 loop spans 14 amino acids. Germline CDR1 is SGHKS and CDR2 is YYEKEE (reference sequence). V lost 0 bases to trimming and J lost 6 bases, with 10 bases between them.

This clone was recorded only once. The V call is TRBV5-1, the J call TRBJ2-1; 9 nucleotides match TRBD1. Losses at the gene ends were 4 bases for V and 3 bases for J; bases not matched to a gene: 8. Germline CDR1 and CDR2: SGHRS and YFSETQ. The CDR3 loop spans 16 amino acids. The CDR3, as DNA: TGCGCCAGCAGCCCGTCCCGACAGGGGGTCTACAATGAGCAGTTCTTC. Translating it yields CASSPSRQGVYNEQFF.

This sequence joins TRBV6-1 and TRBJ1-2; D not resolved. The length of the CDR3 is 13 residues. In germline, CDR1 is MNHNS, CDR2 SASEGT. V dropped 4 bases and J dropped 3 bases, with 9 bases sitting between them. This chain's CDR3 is CASSGGKDYGYTF. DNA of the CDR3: TGTGCCAGCAGTGGTGGTAAAGACTATGGCTACACCTTC.

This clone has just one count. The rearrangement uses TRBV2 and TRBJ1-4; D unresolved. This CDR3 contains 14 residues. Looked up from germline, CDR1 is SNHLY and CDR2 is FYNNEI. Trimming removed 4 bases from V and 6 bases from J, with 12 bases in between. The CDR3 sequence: CASSVYRGHEKLFF. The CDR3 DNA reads TGTGCCAGCAGTGTGTACAGAGGTCATGAAAAACTGTTTTTT.

The CDR3 region is CASSAREGGQETQYF. DNA of the CDR3: TGTGCCAGCAGCGCTCGAGAGGGAGGGCAAGAGACCCAGTACTTC. This sequence joins TRBV7-8 and TRBJ2-5; 7 positions match TRBD2. CDR1 and CDR2 from the germline V gene are SGHVS and FQNEAQ. The V and J ends lost 5 bases and 2 bases, in that order; junction bases with no gene match: 8. The CDR3 spans 15 residues.

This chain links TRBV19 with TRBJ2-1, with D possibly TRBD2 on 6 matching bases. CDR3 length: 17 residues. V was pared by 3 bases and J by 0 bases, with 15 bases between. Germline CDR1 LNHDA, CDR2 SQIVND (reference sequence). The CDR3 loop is CASSIWGSGASYNEQFF. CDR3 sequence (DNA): TGTGCCAGTAGTATTTGGGGTAGCGGCGCCTCCTACAATGAGCAGTTCTTC.

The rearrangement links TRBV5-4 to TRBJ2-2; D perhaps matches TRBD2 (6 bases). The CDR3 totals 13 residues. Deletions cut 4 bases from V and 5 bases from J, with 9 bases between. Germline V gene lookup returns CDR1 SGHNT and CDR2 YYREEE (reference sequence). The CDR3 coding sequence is TGTGCCAGCAGCGTGCGGGAAACCGGGGAGCTGTTTTTT. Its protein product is CASSVRETGELFF.

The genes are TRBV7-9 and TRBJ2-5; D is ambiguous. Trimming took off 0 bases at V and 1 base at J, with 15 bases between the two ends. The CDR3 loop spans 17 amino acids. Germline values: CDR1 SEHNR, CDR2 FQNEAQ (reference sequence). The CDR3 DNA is TGTGCCAGCAGCTTAGCGGCGGCGGACGGCATCCAAGAGACCCAGTACTTC. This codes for CASSLAAADGIQETQYF.

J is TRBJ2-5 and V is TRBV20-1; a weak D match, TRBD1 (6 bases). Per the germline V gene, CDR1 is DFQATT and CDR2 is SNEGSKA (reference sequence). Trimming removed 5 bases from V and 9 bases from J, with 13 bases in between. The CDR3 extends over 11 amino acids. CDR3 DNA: TGCAGTGCTCGACAGGCCAGGGCCCAGTACTTC. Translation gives CSARQARAQYF.

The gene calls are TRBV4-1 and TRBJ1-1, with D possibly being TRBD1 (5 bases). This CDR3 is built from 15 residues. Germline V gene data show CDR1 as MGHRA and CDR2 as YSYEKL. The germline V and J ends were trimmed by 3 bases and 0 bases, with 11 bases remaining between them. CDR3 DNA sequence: TGCGCCAGCAGCCACCCAGGGAGACTGAACACTGAAGCTTTCTTT. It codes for CASSHPGRLNTEAFF.

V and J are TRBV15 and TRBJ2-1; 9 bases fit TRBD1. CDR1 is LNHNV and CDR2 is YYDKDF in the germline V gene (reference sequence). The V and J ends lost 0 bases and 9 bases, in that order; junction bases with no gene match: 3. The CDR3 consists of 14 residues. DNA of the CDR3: TGTGCCACCAGCAGAGAGGACAGGGGTCCTGAGCAGTTCTTC. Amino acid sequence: CATSREDRGPEQFF.

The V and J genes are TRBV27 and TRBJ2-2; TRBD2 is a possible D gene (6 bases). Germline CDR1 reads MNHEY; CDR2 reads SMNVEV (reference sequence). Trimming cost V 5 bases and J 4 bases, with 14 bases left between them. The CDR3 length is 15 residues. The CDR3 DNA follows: TGTGCCAGCAGTCCAACAGTCGGGAGCACCGGGGAGCTGTTTTTT. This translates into CASSPTVGSTGELFF.